The 30 T cell receptor beta chains presented below share a single source sample, sequenced in a study of identical twins. Each CDR3 protein gets one entry after TCRdb re-called the 5' RACE reads with MiXCR. This sample yields around 530,000 distinct CDR3 sequences, of which nearly 15% are seen a single time; around 0.4% belongs to the top ten. Separately, the same data were catalogued under a study of yellow fever vaccine responses in identical twins.

Sequencing used CD4+ T cells sorted from blood. The receptors here all came from a woman under 30 in good health.

This chain links TRBV19 with TRBJ2-5; 10 nucleotides align to TRBD2. V shed 10 bases and J 1 base; nucleotides not matched to a gene: 6. The CDR3 has 14 residues. From germline, CDR1 is LNHDA and CDR2 SQIVND (reference sequence). The DNA of the CDR3 is TGTGCCACCCAAAGCGGGAGGGTCCAAGAGACCCAGTACTTC. It specifies CATQSGRVQETQYF.

This rearrangement joins TRBV5-1 to TRBJ2-5; perhaps TRBD1 as D (6 bases). The V and J ends lost 2 bases and 4 bases respectively, with 9 bases between them. CDR1 and CDR2 (germline): SGHRS, YFSETQ. CDR3 length equals 13 residues. CDR3 sequence: CASSFFRGETQYF. The DNA for the CDR3 is TGCGCCAGCAGCTTCTTCAGGGGAGAGACCCAGTACTTC.

There are a few counts of this clonotype. The chain uses TRBV28 and TRBJ2-4, with D possibly TRBD1 on 5 matching bases. Germline loops: CDR1 MDHEN, CDR2 SYDVKM. CDR3 length: 13 residues. V lost 1 base and J 10 bases, leaving 11 bases between the germline ends. CDR3 coding DNA: TGTGCCAGCAGTTTATTTGGACAACAAATTCAGTACTTC. Protein sequence: CASSLFGQQIQYF.

This clonotype was seen only a few times. The chain uses TRBV27 and TRBJ2-7; D gene ambiguous. The CDR3 spans 13 residues. Between the trimmed V and J ends, which lost 5 bases and 4 bases, there was a span of 12 bases. The germline V gene has CDR1 MNHEY and CDR2 SMNVEV (reference sequence). The CDR3 nucleotides are TGTGCCAGCAGTCCCCGGCAGTCTTACGAGCAGTACTTC. Its translation is CASSPRQSYEQYF.

The J gene is TRBJ2-1, the V gene TRBV28; 11 nucleotides line up with TRBD2. CDR3 length: 16 amino acids. J was trimmed by 1 base and V by 6 bases; bases with no gene match: 5. In germline, CDR1 is MDHEN, CDR2 SYDVKM. As DNA, the CDR3 is TGTGCCAGCAGAGAACTAGCGGGAGCGTCCTACAATGAGCAGTTCTTC. Translated: CASRELAGASYNEQFF. The full variable domain, with the rest looked up from reference TRBV28 and TRBJ2-1, is DVKVTQSSRYLVKRTGEKVFLECVQDMDHENMFWYRQDPGLGLRLIYFSYDVKMKEKGDIPEGYSVSREKKERFSLILESASTNQTSMYLCASRELAGASYNEQFFGPGTRLTVL.

This clonotype has more than one count but fewer than ten. The chain carries TRBV24-1 and TRBJ2-7, with D perhaps TRBD1 or TRBD2 (5 bases each). Germline CDR1 is KGHDR and CDR2 is SFDVKD. The CDR3 spans 16 residues. V was shortened by 5 bases and J by 7 bases, with 23 bases between the two germline ends. Here the CDR3 reads CATSATDRDPREEQYF. The CDR3, as DNA: TGTGCCACCAGTGCCACGGACCGGGACCCGCGTGAGGAGCAGTACTTC.

Only a few counts were recorded for this clonotype. The chain couples TRBV11-2 to TRBJ2-5; no reliable D call. This CDR3 region has 12 residues. Germline CDR1 reads SGHAT; CDR2 reads FQNNGV. With 3 bases removed from V and 5 bases from J, the gap between germline ends came to 7 bases. The CDR3 reads CASSLGSETQYF. CDR3 coding DNA: TGTGCCAGCAGCTTGGGATCGGAGACCCAGTACTTC. The full variable domain, rest sourced from reference TRBV11-2 and TRBJ2-5, is EAGVAQSPRYKIIEKRQSVAFWCNPISGHATLYWYQQILGQGPKLLIQFQNNGVVDDSQLPKDRFSAERLKGVDSTLKIQPAKLEDSAVYLCASSLGSETQYFGPGTRLLVL.

This clonotype was counted between two and nine times. The J gene is TRBJ1-6, the V gene TRBV27; 8 positions match TRBD1. V lost 5 bases and J lost 9; bases outside the gene matches: 9. From germline, CDR1 is MNHEY and CDR2 SMNVEV (reference sequence). CDR3 length equals 15 residues. The CDR3 here is CASSPEDRAASPLHF. CDR3 coding DNA: TGTGCCAGCAGTCCTGAGGACAGGGCTGCTTCACCCCTCCACTTT.

The genes are TRBV6-5 and TRBJ2-3; D assignment may be TRBD1 or TRBD2 (5 bases each). Germline-derived CDR1 and CDR2 are MNHEY and SVGAGI. V was trimmed by 4 bases and J by 5 bases, leaving 16 bases between them. This CDR3 spans 15 amino acids. The CDR3 protein is CASSSGAMRLDTQYF. The DNA for the CDR3 is TGTGCCAGCAGTTCCGGGGCTATGAGGTTAGATACGCAGTATTTT.

This clonotype showed up many times. This rearrangement joins TRBV11-2 to TRBJ2-3, with D possibly being TRBD1 (5 bases). The germline gives CDR1 SGHAT, CDR2 FQNNGV. The CDR3 totals 16 residues. Trimming shortened V by 2 bases and J by 4 bases, and 16 bases separated the two germline ends. The CDR3 reads CASSLIRWGQADTQYF. The CDR3 DNA follows: TGTGCCAGCAGCTTAATACGGTGGGGCCAGGCAGATACGCAGTATTTT. The full variable domain, its missing parts supplied by reference TRBV11-2 and TRBJ2-3, is EAGVAQSPRYKIIEKRQSVAFWCNPISGHATLYWYQQILGQGPKLLIQFQNNGVVDDSQLPKDRFSAERLKGVDSTLKIQPAKLEDSAVYLCASSLIRWGQADTQYFGPGTRLTVL.

This clonotype was detected a few times. The chain carries TRBV20-1 and TRBJ1-1; 12 bases align to TRBD1. This CDR3 comprises 13 residues. Germline V gene sequence: CDR1 DFQATT, CDR2 SNEGSKA (reference sequence). J gave up 8 bases and V 3 bases, and 4 bases lay outside the gene matches. The DNA of the CDR3 is TGCAGTGCTAGTAAGGGGACAGGGGGCGAAGCTTTCTTT. Its translation: CSASKGTGGEAFF.

The sample holds a few counts of this clonotype. CDR3 DNA: TGTGCCTCCCACCAGGTTTATAATTCACCCCTCCACTTT. Amino acids: CASHQVYNSPLHF. The genes are TRBV10-3 and TRBJ1-6; D not certain. The V gene lost 11 bases and the J gene lost 4 bases, with 12 bases spanning the gap. Germline lookup yields CDR1 ENHRY and CDR2 SYGVKD. The CDR3 is made up of 13 amino acids.

This clonotype has more than one count but fewer than ten. The V call is TRBV12-3 or TRBV12-4, the J call TRBJ2-2, with 11 bases fitting TRBD1. Trimming took 7 bases from V and 4 from J; bases not matched to a gene: 8. The length of the CDR3 is 16 residues. For the CDR3, the DNA is TGTGCCAGCACCTTGGACAGGGGGCGCGTCACCGGGGAGCTGTTTTTT. Translating gives CASTLDRGRVTGELFF.

There are a few counts of this clonotype. The chain uses TRBV5-6 and TRBJ1-6; 9 bases map to TRBD1. V trimming: 6 bases; J trimming: 5 bases; junction bases outside the gene matches: 6. This CDR3 is built from 15 residues. Per germline, CDR1 SGHDT and CDR2 YYEEEE. CDR3 sequence reads: CASTHTGGHNSPLHF. CDR3 nucleotides: TGTGCCAGCACCCATACAGGGGGCCATAATTCACCCCTCCACTTT.

V is TRBV10-3 and J is TRBJ1-1; D is perhaps TRBD1 (5 bases). The CDR3 totals 13 residues. Germline assignment: CDR1 ENHRY and CDR2 SYGVKD. V was cut by 6 bases and J by 0 bases, with 8 bases left in between. DNA for the CDR3: TGTGCCATCAGGGGGACTATGAACACTGAAGCTTTCTTT. This codes for CAIRGTMNTEAFF.

The CDR3, as DNA: TGTGCCAGCAGGCCTCACCGGGACCCCTACAATGAGCAGTTCTTC. This encodes CASRPHRDPYNEQFF. The V gene is TRBV7-8, the J gene TRBJ2-1; D is possibly TRBD1 or TRBD2 (5 bases each). With 6 bases removed from V and 2 bases from J, the gap between germline ends came to 14 bases. The germline gives CDR1 SGHVS, CDR2 FQNEAQ. This CDR3 spans 15 amino acids. Complete variable domain (other parts from reference TRBV7-8 and TRBJ2-1): GAGVSQSPRYKVAKRGQDVALRCDPISGHVSLFWYQQALGQGPEFLTYFQNEAQLDKSGLPSDRFFAERPEGSVSTLKIQRTQQEDSAVYLCASRPHRDPYNEQFFGPGTRLTVL.

This clonotype was detected many times. The rearrangement joins TRBV12-3 or TRBV12-4 to TRBJ2-1, with D perhaps being TRBD1 or TRBD2 (5 bases each). Trimming took off 4 bases at V and 5 bases at J, with 15 bases between the two ends. CDR3 length: 15 amino acids. The CDR3 nucleotides are TGTGCCAGCAGTTCTCAACTCGGGACCAACAATGAGCAGTTCTTC. Translating gives CASSSQLGTNNEQFF.

This sequence joins TRBV7-6 and TRBJ2-1, with TRBD2 matching 8 bases. Germline V gene sequence: CDR1 SGHVS, CDR2 FNYEAQ. Germline trimming cut 1 base from V and 1 base from J; bases unmatched to any gene: 3. The CDR3 loop spans 16 amino acids. CDR3 sequence: CASSLDGGGSYNEQFF. The CDR3 DNA reads TGTGCCAGCAGCTTAGACGGGGGGGGATCCTACAATGAGCAGTTCTTC.

The chain links TRBV10-3 to TRBJ2-5; D is uncertain. Germline lookup yields CDR1 ENHRY and CDR2 SYGVKD. With 8 bases removed from V and 4 bases from J, the gap between germline ends came to 8 bases. This CDR3 has 11 residues. The CDR3 protein is CAIQSRETQYF. The CDR3 bases are TGTGCCATCCAAAGTAGAGAGACCCAGTACTTC.

This clonotype was seen more than once but under ten times. V is TRBV29-1 and J is TRBJ2-2, with 11 bases lining up with TRBD1. After removal of 4 bases from V and 4 bases from J, the junction contained 11 bases not matched to a gene. Per the germline V gene, CDR1 is SQVTM and CDR2 is ANQGSEA. The CDR3 loop spans 17 amino acids. CDR3 in amino acids: CSVVGDGQGAFTGELFF. DNA of the CDR3: TGCAGCGTTGTGGGGGATGGACAGGGGGCGTTCACCGGGGAGCTGTTTTTT.

This clonotype showed up just a few times. The chain has TRBV7-2 and TRBJ2-5, with D tentatively TRBD1 or TRBD2 (5 bases each). V lost 6 bases to trimming and J lost 5 bases, with 13 bases between them. CDR3 length: 13 amino acids. Germline lookup yields CDR1 SGHTA and CDR2 FQGNSA. Here the CDR3 DNA reads TGTGCCAGCAGTCCTAGCTGGGGGGAGACCCAGTACTTC. It translates to CASSPSWGETQYF.

This clonotype was seen more than once but under ten times. This sequence joins TRBV5-1 and TRBJ2-2, with D uncertain. The V gene's germline CDR1 is SGHRS and CDR2 YFSETQ. V lost 8 bases, J lost 2 bases, and 13 bases lay in between. CDR3 length: 14 amino acids. In DNA, the CDR3 is TGCGCCAGTAGACCCGACACAAACACCGGGGAGCTGTTTTTT. This encodes CASRPDTNTGELFF.

The V and J genes are TRBV7-2 and TRBJ2-3; D remains ambiguous. The CDR3 runs 15 residues. Germline V gene sequence: CDR1 SGHTA, CDR2 FQGNSA. V gave up 2 bases and J gave up 0 bases, with 9 bases separating them. The chain's CDR3 is CASSLRAPSTDTQYF. CDR3 sequence (DNA): TGTGCCAGCAGCTTAAGGGCGCCTAGCACAGATACGCAGTATTTT.

The chain is built from TRBV6-1 and TRBJ2-1; D is possibly TRBD1 (6 bases). V lost 4 bases, J lost 1 base, and 11 bases lay in between. In germline, CDR1 is MNHNS, CDR2 SASEGT. The CDR3 is 15 residues long. CDR3 sequence (DNA): TGTGCCAGCAGTGCGGGACACATATCCTACAATGAGCAGTTCTTC. Encoded protein: CASSAGHISYNEQFF.

This clonotype was found a few times. CDR3 region: CAISWDSFNSPLHF. CDR3 DNA: TGTGCCATCAGTTGGGACAGCTTTAATTCACCCCTCCACTTT. V gene TRBV10-3 combines with J gene TRBJ1-6, with 7 bases that match TRBD1. Looked up from germline, CDR1 is ENHRY and CDR2 is SYGVKD. The CDR3 length is 14 residues. V dropped 5 bases and J dropped 6; count of bases not matched to a gene: 4.

This clonotype was picked up a small number of times. The J gene is TRBJ2-1, the V gene TRBV5-1; 9 bases align to TRBD1. Germline trimming cut 5 bases from V and 6 bases from J; bases unmatched to any gene: 9. This CDR3 has 15 residues. The V gene's germline CDR1 is SGHRS and CDR2 YFSETQ. CDR3 region: CASRLAGDRVNEQFF. The CDR3 DNA reads TGCGCCAGCAGGCTAGCCGGGGACAGGGTCAATGAGCAGTTCTTC.

This clonotype has only a few counts. This chain uses TRBV24-1 with TRBJ2-5; weak D call: TRBD1 (5 bases). This CDR3 region has 16 residues. V lost 3 bases to trimming and J lost 4 bases, with 17 bases between them. Germline V gives CDR1 KGHDR, CDR2 SFDVKD. CDR3 coding DNA: TGTGCCACCAGTGATGTGAGCAAAGGACAAGGAGAGACCCAGTACTTC. It encodes CATSDVSKGQGETQYF.

The CDR3 DNA sequence: TGCAGCGTTTCGGGTGGACGGCACAATCAGCCCCAGCATTTT. Its protein product is CSVSGGRHNQPQHF. This chain links TRBV29-1 with TRBJ1-5; D remains unclear. This CDR3 region has 14 residues. V was pared by 5 bases and J by 3 bases, with 14 bases between. Germline values: CDR1 SQVTM, CDR2 ANQGSEA.

The chain is built from TRBV15 and TRBJ2-5; 9 nucleotides line up with TRBD1. Looked up from germline, CDR1 is LNHNV and CDR2 is YYDKDF (reference sequence). The CDR3 has 18 residues. V trimming: 0 bases; J trimming: 1 base; junction bases outside the gene matches: 9. This CDR3 is CATSRDGWGQGLQETQYF. The CDR3, as DNA: TGTGCCACCAGCAGAGATGGATGGGGACAGGGCCTCCAAGAGACCCAGTACTTC.

A few counts support this clonotype. The J gene is TRBJ2-7, the V gene TRBV5-6; TRBD2 matches at 7 bases. V trimming: 4 bases; J trimming: 2 bases; junction bases outside the gene matches: 9. CDR1 is SGHDT and CDR2 is YYEEEE in the germline V gene. The CDR3 extends over 15 amino acids. The CDR3 DNA sequence: TGTGCCAGCAGCCCGGGACTAACTTCAACCTACGAGCAGTACTTC. It is translated as CASSPGLTSTYEQYF.